What follows is one TCR beta chain and its context. This specimen comes from a study of blood T cell repertoires in COVID-19. Study at large: T cells, B-cell-depleted T cells, or PBMCs provided the cDNA or gDNA that served as material.

Authors' analysis steps: For nucleated cells, counts were estimated from reference gene primer amplification. Some clones are missing from TCRdb's copy, which holds only in-frame ones; the method was immunoSEQ multiplex PCR. The D gene and trimming were derived from the DNA, and the V and J assignments and clone size from that table. The sample yields 90,000 to 130,000 clones, approximately 70% seen once. The sample was peripheral blood. The TCR was taken from a woman between 40 and 50 years old with acute or convalescent COVID-19.

CDR3 nucleotide sequence: TGTGCCAGCAGCTTAGTATCGGGGGGGCCCTACGAGCAGTACTTC. This codes for CASSLVSGGPYEQYF. The chain employs TRBV7-2 and TRBJ2-7; TRBD2 matches 8 bases. Germline V gene lookup returns CDR1 SGHTA and CDR2 FQGNSA. After removal of 1 base from V and 2 bases from J, the junction contained 4 bases not matched to a gene. The CDR3 runs 15 residues.